The rows below give T cell receptor beta chains drawn from one sample of a study of shared clonotypes between healthy human individuals. Assay used: immunoSEQ multiplex PCR; TCRdb lists only in-frame clones, some missing. The table records some 1.4 million clones, roughly 96% of them present only once. Sequencing was performed on naive CD4+ T cells sorted from blood. These receptors were obtained from a man aged 25-45 years in good health. The CDR3 runs from the conserved cysteine through the conserved F or W. The D gene is left open where the match is weak. Clone size is stated in some rows and not others, as once, few, many or a class when expanded.

V gene,J gene,D gene,clone size,CDR3 protein,CDR3 DNA
TRBV10-2,TRBJ2-7,NA,few,CASSEFYEQYF,TGCGCCAGCAGTGAATTCTACGAGCAGTACTTC
TRBV27,TRBJ1-1,TRBD1,NA,CASSSSPTRPGQGVRNTEAFF,TGTGCCAGCAGCTCTAGTCCAACTCGACCGGGACAGGGAGTGAGAAACACTGAAGCTTTCTTT
TRBV7-2,TRBJ2-7,TRBD2,NA,CASSSSGSFYEQYF,TGTGCCAGCAGTAGTAGCGGGAGTTTCTACGAGCAGTACTTC
TRBV2,TRBJ2-7,NA,NA,CASRSDTYEQYF,TGTGCCAGCCGAAGCGACACCTACGAGCAGTACTTC
TRBV5-1,TRBJ2-2,TRBD1,once,CASSSDRVFSGELFF,TGCGCCAGCAGCTCGGACAGGGTCTTTTCCGGGGAGCTGTTTTTT
TRBV5-4,TRBJ1-4,NA,NA,CASSFMTEAGEKLFF,TGTGCCAGCAGCTTTATGACCGAGGCGGGAGAAAAACTGTTTTTT
TRBV6-1,TRBJ1-2,TRBD1,NA,CASSEFYRDRGYDTF,TGTGCCAGCAGTGAATTTTACCGGGACAGGGGTTACGACACCTTC
TRBV6-5,TRBJ1-1,NA,once,CASSYSGGMNTEAFF,TGTGCCAGCAGTTACTCGGGGGGGATGAACACTGAAGCTTTCTTT
TRBV6-4,TRBJ1-2,NA,NA,CASGRVYGYTF,TGTGCCAGTGGTCGAGTGTATGGCTACACCTTC
TRBV5-1,TRBJ2-1,NA,NA,CASSLAESSYNEQFF,TGCGCCAGCAGCCTGGCGGAGAGCTCCTACAATGAGCAGTTCTTC
TRBV14,TRBJ2-5,NA,NA,CASSQGRTGAGMETQYF,TGTGCCAGCAGCCAAGGGAGAACGGGAGCTGGGATGGAGACCCAGTACTTC
TRBV28,TRBJ1-1,NA,NA,CASSLASAEAFF,TGTGCCAGCAGTTTAGCGTCGGCTGAAGCTTTCTTT
TRBV7-9,TRBJ2-6,TRBD1,NA,CASSLSWTGGAGGANVLTF,TGTGCCAGCAGCCTATCCTGGACAGGGGGCGCAGGTGGGGCCAACGTCCTGACTTTC
TRBV4-1,TRBJ2-5,NA,NA,CASSQPPGAGFYETQYF,TGCGCCAGCAGCCAACCCCCTGGGGCAGGGTTTTATGAGACCCAGTACTTC
TRBV6-1,TRBJ2-1,NA,NA,CASHLFWQFF,TGTGCCAGCCACTTATTTTGGCAGTTCTTC